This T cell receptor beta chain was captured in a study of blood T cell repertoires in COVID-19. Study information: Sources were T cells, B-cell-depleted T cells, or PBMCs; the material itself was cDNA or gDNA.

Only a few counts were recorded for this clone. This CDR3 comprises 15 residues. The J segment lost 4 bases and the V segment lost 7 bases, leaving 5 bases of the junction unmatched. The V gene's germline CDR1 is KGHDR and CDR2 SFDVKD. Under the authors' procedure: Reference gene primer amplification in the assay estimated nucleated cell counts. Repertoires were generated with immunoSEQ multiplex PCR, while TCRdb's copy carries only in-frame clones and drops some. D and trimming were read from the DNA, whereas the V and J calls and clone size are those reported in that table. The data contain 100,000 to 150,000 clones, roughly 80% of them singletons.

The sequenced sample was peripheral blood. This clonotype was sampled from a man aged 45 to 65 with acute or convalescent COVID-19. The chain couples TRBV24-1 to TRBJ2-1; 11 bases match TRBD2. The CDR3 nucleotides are TGTGCCACCAGACCCACTAGCGGGGGTTACAATGAGCAGTTCTTC. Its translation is CATRPTSGGYNEQFF.